This T cell receptor beta chain appears in the sequencing data of a study of shared clonotypes between healthy human individuals. Overall study context: Donors were two women and a few men aged 18 to 49.

The J segment lost 2 bases and the V segment lost 5 bases, leaving 5 bases of the junction unmatched. The CDR3 consists of 14 residues. Germline-derived CDR1 and CDR2 are SEHNR and FQNEAQ (reference sequence). Division of CD4+ cells produced a CD45RA+ naive subset and a CD45RA-negative memory subset. The table came from immunoSEQ multiplex PCR; TCRdb's copy has only in-frame clones and leaves some out. The table shows a few million clones, with approximately 95% occurring only once. The TCR sequence derives from a man between 18 and 35 years old in good health. The specimen sequenced was naive CD4+ T cells sorted from blood. Stated subset: CD45RA+ positively selected. This sequence joins TRBV7-9 and TRBJ2-7, with 8 positions matching TRBD2. The CDR3 protein is CASSTPGLAYEQYF. CDR3 nucleotides: TGTGCCAGCAGCACACCGGGACTAGCCTACGAGCAGTACTTC.